The 9 T cell receptor beta chains presented below share a single source sample, sequenced in a study of T cell repertoires in cytomegalovirus infection. Using its own MiXCR run on the reads, TCRdb lists one record per CDR3 protein. Here the sample spans 450,000 to 600,000 distinct CDR3 sequences, 11% being singletons. Material: PBMCs. These receptors were taken from a human donor in good health (CMV status not recorded). Some clones in this sample may be carry-over from other donors' samples.

This clonotype was observed at least ten times. The genes are TRBV7-8 and TRBJ2-5, with a tentative D call TRBD1 (6 bases). Between the trimmed V and J ends, which lost 5 bases and 2 bases, there was a span of 9 bases. Per germline, CDR1 SGHVS and CDR2 FQNEAQ. This CDR3 contains 13 residues. The CDR3 spells CASSKDRQETQYF. The CDR3 region has the DNA TGTGCCAGCAGCAAGGACAGACAAGAGACCCAGTACTTC.

The table lists this clonotype with many counts. The chain joins TRBV19 to TRBJ1-1; 7 bases map to TRBD1. This CDR3 region has 15 residues. After removal of 6 bases from V and 5 bases from J, the junction contained 12 bases not matched to a gene. CDR1 is LNHDA and CDR2 is SQIVND in the germline V gene (reference sequence). Written as DNA, the CDR3 is TGTGCCAGTAGCCCAGAGGGGGCGCAGTGGACTGAAGCTTTCTTT. Amino acid sequence: CASSPEGAQWTEAFF.

This clonotype came up many times. The chain employs TRBV12-3 or TRBV12-4 and TRBJ1-1; D may be TRBD1 (5 bases). The ends were cut back, 4 bases at V and 5 bases at J, with 11 bases in the middle. The CDR3 contains 13 residues. CDR3 protein: CASSSPAGTEAFF. CDR3 bases: TGTGCCAGCAGTTCCCCCGCAGGGACTGAAGCTTTCTTT.

This clonotype was seen many times. CDR3 nucleotides: TGTGCCAGCAGCCTTTCCTTGACAGTATTTGAAGCTTTCTTT. The encoded protein is CASSLSLTVFEAFF. The chain is built from TRBV12-3 or TRBV12-4 and TRBJ1-1, with D possibly being TRBD1 (5 bases). The germline V and J ends were trimmed by 6 bases and 7 bases, with 18 bases remaining between them. This CDR3 is built from 14 residues.

The J gene is TRBJ2-3, the V gene TRBV6-1; perhaps TRBD2 as D (6 bases). The length of the CDR3 is 13 residues. Germline V gene data show CDR1 as MNHNS and CDR2 as SASEGT. Trimming took off 6 bases at V and 3 bases at J, with 10 bases between the two ends. CDR3 region: CASRPGLTDTQYF. CDR3 DNA sequence: TGTGCCAGCAGACCCGGACTAACAGATACGCAGTATTTT.

A remark on this clonotype: Compared with germline, one end of the junction differs, possibly owing to a read error. This rearrangement joins TRBV4-2 to TRBJ1-1, with 9 bases matching TRBD1. From germline, CDR1 is LGHNA and CDR2 YNFKEQ. The CDR3 totals 14 residues. CDR3 DNA: TGTGCCAGCAGCCGCGGACAGGGGAACACTGAAGCTCTCTTT. Translating it yields CASSRGQGNTEALF.

This clonotype was seen repeatedly, ten times or more. The chain combines TRBV7-2 with TRBJ2-1; D is unresolved. CDR3 length equals 12 residues. The V gene lost 5 bases and the J gene lost 5 bases, with 7 bases spanning the gap. Germline V gene sequence: CDR1 SGHTA, CDR2 FQGNSA. The chain's CDR3 is CASSRNHNEQFF. DNA of the CDR3: TGTGCCAGCAGCCGAAACCACAATGAGCAGTTCTTC.

The J gene is TRBJ2-5, the V gene TRBV2; D gene uncertain. The CDR3 has 13 residues. The germline V gene has CDR1 SNHLY and CDR2 FYNNEI. Between the trimmed V and J ends, which lost 2 bases and 4 bases, there was a span of 8 bases. In nucleotides, the CDR3 is TGTGCCAGCAGTGAAACGGGTCTAGAGACCCAGTACTTC. Protein sequence: CASSETGLETQYF. Supplemented by reference TRBV2 and TRBJ2-5, the full variable domain reads EPEVTQTPSHQVTQMGQEVILRCVPISNHLYFYWYRQILGQKVEFLVSFYNNEISEKSEIFDDQFSVERPDGSNFTLKIRSTKLEDSAMYFCASSETGLETQYFGPGTRLLVL.

This clonotype appeared many times. The chain uses TRBV7-3 and TRBJ2-7; no reliable D call. This CDR3 region has 13 residues. Germline CDR1 reads SGHTA; CDR2 reads FQGTGA. The V gene lost 0 bases and the J gene lost 5 bases, with 8 bases spanning the gap. The CDR3 is CASSLTIGHEQYF. CDR3 nucleotides: TGTGCCAGCAGCTTAACAATCGGACACGAGCAGTACTTC.